Listed below are T cell receptor beta chains from one sample, sequenced in a study of technical replicates of blood from a few donors. TCRdb's table, derived via immunoSEQ multiplex PCR, lists solely in-frame clones and lacks some. The sample records more than 90,000 clones, under 96% being singletons. Sequences were obtained from T cells isolated from PBMCs. The receptors derive from a human donor in good health. CDR3s include the opening cysteine and the closing phenylalanine or tryptophan. The D gene is left open where the match is weak. Clone size is given for some rows only: seen once, a few or many times, or a class if the clone is expanded.

V gene,J gene,D gene,clone size,CDR3 DNA,CDR3 protein
TRBV5-6,TRBJ1-2,NA,NA,TGTGCCAGCAGCTTGGTTCTGGGAGGGTATGGCTACACCTTC,CASSLVLGGYGYTF
TRBV5-1,TRBJ1-1,NA,NA,TGCGCCAGCAGCTTGGAGGTTGTACAGTATGAAGCTTTCTTT,CASSLEVVQYEAFF
TRBV2,TRBJ2-7,TRBD1,NA,TGTGCCAGCAGGGGGGGGACAGGGGTTTCCTACGAGCAGTACTTC,CASRGGTGVSYEQYF
TRBV5-4,TRBJ2-1,TRBD2,NA,TGTGCCAGCACCAACGGGGGGTCTGTTAGGAATGAGCAGTTCTTC,CASTNGGSVRNEQFF
TRBV7-3,TRBJ2-2,TRBD1,NA,TGTGCCAGCAGCTTATCTCGGACAGGGACTGCCGGGGAGCTGTTTTTT,CASSLSRTGTAGELFF
TRBV27,TRBJ2-6,NA,NA,TGTGCCAGCAGTATGTTATCTGGGGCCAACGTCCTGACTTTC,CASSMLSGANVLTF
TRBV11-2,TRBJ2-7,NA,once,TGTGCCAGCAGCTTCGGAGGGTGGTCGGACGAGCAGTACTTC,CASSFGGWSDEQYF
TRBV7-9,TRBJ1-1,NA,NA,TGTGCCAGCAGCTTAGACGGAGACACTGAAGCTTTCTTT,CASSLDGDTEAFF
TRBV27,TRBJ1-5,TRBD1,NA,TGTGCCAGCAGGGGGGCCGGGACAGGGTGGCAGCCCCAGCATTTT,CASRGAGTGWQPQHF
TRBV19,TRBJ1-5,NA,NA,TGTGCCAGTAGTATAGCCAGGCTTGATCAGCCCCAGCATTTT,CASSIARLDQPQHF
TRBV29-1,TRBJ1-2,NA,NA,TGCAGCGTTGAAGGCGCCTATGGCTACACCTTC,CSVEGAYGYTF
TRBV7-9,TRBJ2-5,TRBD1,NA,TGTGCCAGCAGCCCGCGACAGGGGCAAGAGACCCAGTACTTC,CASSPRQGQETQYF
TRBV5-6,TRBJ2-1,NA,NA,TGTGCCAGCTCCAGGGTTTTTGAGCAGTTCTTC,CASSRVFEQFF
TRBV5-6,TRBJ1-2,TRBD1,NA,TGTGCCAGCAGCCAGGACAGGGATGTGATCACCTTC,CASSQDRDVITF
TRBV30,TRBJ1-2,NA,NA,TGTGCCTGGAGTGCTGAGGTGGATCGCGGCTACACCTTC,CAWSAEVDRGYTF
TRBV5-5,TRBJ2-7,TRBD2,NA,TGTGCCAGCAGCCCTGCGGCTCTAGCGGGCGGAACCTACGAGCAGTACTTC,CASSPAALAGGTYEQYF
TRBV29-1,TRBJ2-5,TRBD2,NA,TGCAGCGCCCTGGGGCTAGCGGGAGGTATCCAAGAGACCCAGTACTTC,CSALGLAGGIQETQYF
TRBV2,TRBJ1-4,NA,NA,TGTGCCAGCGTTAGGGAGCTTAATGAAAAACTGTTTTTT,CASVRELNEKLFF
TRBV9,TRBJ2-5,TRBD2,NA,TGTGCCAGCAGCGATGGGACTAGCGGGACTGAGACCCAGTACTTC,CASSDGTSGTETQYF
TRBV4-1,TRBJ1-6,NA,NA,TGCGCCAGCAGCCAAGACAGGGGATTCGATAATTCACCCCTCCACTTT,CASSQDRGFDNSPLHF
TRBV11-2,TRBJ1-2,NA,once,TGTGCCAGCAGCCGGGAGGAAGGGCGGCACTATGGCTACACCTTC,CASSREEGRHYGYTF
TRBV27,TRBJ1-1,NA,NA,TGTGCCAGCAGTTTATTCGAGGCAGGGCCGACTGAAGCTTTCTTT,CASSLFEAGPTEAFF
TRBV6-5,TRBJ1-1,NA,NA,TGTGCCAGCAGCTTCGGAGCGGGTAGAACTGAAGCTTTCTTT,CASSFGAGRTEAFF